This is a list of T cell receptor beta chains from one sample in a study of CD8+ T cells in alopecia areata. Assay used: immunoSEQ multiplex PCR; TCRdb lists only in-frame clones, some missing. The sample has over 200,000 clones, 50% to 70% seen once. Material: CD4+ T cells sorted from blood, obtained at week 0. The receptors stem from a human donor with alopecia areata. The CDR3 runs from the conserved cysteine through the conserved F or W. The D gene is left open where the match is weak. Where a row states a size, it is once, few, many or the class of an expanded clone; other rows omit it.

abundance	j_gene	d_gene	v_gene	CDR3aa	CDR3nt
.	TRBJ2-7	.	TRBV18	CASSLRQGYEQYF	TGTGCCAGCTCTCTAAGGCAGGGCTACGAGCAGTACTTC
.	TRBJ2-7	.	TRBV5-8	CASSPETSSYEQYF	TGTGCCAGCAGCCCAGAGACCTCCTCCTACGAGCAGTACTTC
.	TRBJ2-1	.	TRBV27	CASSLSPGDSYNEQFF	TGTGCCAGCAGTTTATCTCCGGGGGACTCCTACAATGAGCAGTTCTTC
few	TRBJ2-3	.	TRBV7-9	CASGGGSTDTQYF	TGTGCCAGCGGGGGCGGCAGCACAGATACGCAGTATTTT
.	TRBJ2-7	.	TRBV19	CASSMRTGVPYEQYF	TGTGCCAGTAGTATGAGGACGGGGGTCCCCTACGAGCAGTACTTC
few	TRBJ1-4	TRBD1	TRBV7-9	CASRHQTGGNEKLFF	TGTGCCAGCAGACATCAGACAGGGGGCAATGAAAAACTGTTTTTT
few	TRBJ2-1	TRBD2	TRBV18	CASSPPSGSTYEQFF	TGTGCCAGCTCACCACCTAGCGGGAGTACCTATGAGCAGTTCTTC
.	TRBJ2-6	.	TRBV19	CASNKGGVYSSSGANVLTF	TGTGCCAGTAATAAGGGAGGAGTTTATAGTAGCTCTGGGGCCAACGTCCTGACTTTC
.	TRBJ2-3	TRBD2	TRBV5-1	CASSGSGDVDTQYF	TGCGCCAGCAGCGGTAGCGGGGACGTAGATACGCAGTATTTT
.	TRBJ2-1	.	TRBV19	CASSILSGNNEQFF	TGTGCCAGTAGTATCTTATCGGGAAACAATGAGCAGTTCTTC
.	TRBJ2-5	.	TRBV5-6	CASNPGIGLGGTQYF	TGTGCCAGCAACCCGGGTATAGGGCTTGGAGGGACCCAGTACTTC
.	TRBJ1-1	.	TRBV30	CASEWGARWNTEAFF	TGTGCCTCAGAATGGGGGGCCCGATGGAACACTGAAGCTTTCTTT
.	TRBJ2-7	.	TRBV25-1	CASSAGTVPYEQYF	TGTGCCAGCAGTGCTGGGACGGTCCCCTACGAGCAGTACTTC
few	TRBJ2-3	.	TRBV10-2	CASVKAMGYTQYF	TGCGCCAGCGTAAAGGCGATGGGATATACGCAGTATTTT
.	TRBJ1-2	TRBD1	TRBV6-1	CASRDGQGHNYGYTF	TGTGCCAGCAGGGATGGACAGGGACACAACTATGGCTACACCTTC
few	TRBJ2-1	.	TRBV10-3	CAISELSLTVNEQFF	TGTGCCATCAGTGAGTTAAGTCTTACAGTGAATGAGCAGTTCTTC
once	TRBJ2-2	TRBD2	TRBV30	CAWSYGRSGRNTGELFF	TGTGCCTGGAGTTACGGGAGGTCAGGACGAAACACCGGGGAGCTGTTTTTT
few	TRBJ1-1	.	TRBV28	CASSVGGVRTEAFF	TGTGCCAGCAGTGTTGGGGGGGTTCGGACTGAAGCTTTCTTT
.	TRBJ1-1	.	TRBV12-5	CASGLVQGRTEAFF	TGTGCTAGTGGTTTGGTACAGGGAAGAACTGAAGCTTTCTTT
.	TRBJ2-3	.	TRBV11-2	CASSPPFGGPWRSTDTQYF	TGTGCCAGCAGCCCACCGTTCGGGGGGCCGTGGCGGAGCACAGATACGCAGTATTTT
once	TRBJ2-3	.	TRBV5-1	CASSSGLRTDTQYF	TGCGCCAGCAGCTCGGGACTTCGCACAGATACGCAGTATTTT
.	TRBJ1-1	.	TRBV30	CAWSVLGSEAFF	TGTGCCTGGAGTGTACTAGGGTCGGAAGCTTTCTTT
few	TRBJ1-5	.	TRBV5-6	CASSTRPDQPQHF	TGTGCCAGCAGTACCCGGCCGGATCAGCCCCAGCATTTT
few	TRBJ1-2	.	TRBV5-4	CASTTQTGAYGYTF	TGTGCCAGCACCACCCAGACAGGAGCCTATGGCTACACCTTC
.	TRBJ2-2	TRBD1	TRBV7-2	CASSRGQGARELFF	TGTGCCAGCAGCCGGGGACAGGGGGCCCGGGAGCTGTTTTTT
.	TRBJ2-3	.	TRBV5-1	CASSLEVTDTQYF	TGCGCCAGCAGCTTGGAGGTGACAGATACGCAGTATTTT
.	TRBJ2-7	TRBD1	TRBV27	CASSQPGQGYEQYF	TGTGCCAGCAGTCAACCGGGACAGGGCTACGAGCAGTACTTC
.	TRBJ1-2	.	TRBV4-3	CASSQDRGNYGYTF	TGCGCCAGCAGCCAAGACAGGGGAAACTATGGCTACACCTTC
few	TRBJ2-3	.	TRBV4-1	CASEGRTPDTQYF	TGCGCATCAGAGGGACGTACCCCAGATACGCAGTATTTT
.	TRBJ1-1	TRBD1	TRBV30	CAWRPGQGEGEAFF	TGTGCCTGGAGGCCGGGACAGGGCGAAGGTGAAGCTTTCTTT
.	TRBJ1-4	.	TRBV27	CASSLGGLTGEKLFF	TGTGCCAGCAGTTTAGGCGGGCTTACGGGTGAAAAACTGTTTTTT
few	TRBJ1-2	.	TRBV29-1	CSVEDGRGISGYTF	TGCAGCGTTGAAGACGGCAGGGGCATTAGTGGCTACACCTTC
once	TRBJ1-1	.	TRBV9	CASSVGDSNTEAFF	TGTGCCAGCAGCGTAGGAGATTCGAACACTGAAGCTTTCTTT
few	TRBJ2-7	.	TRBV5-1	CASSLGGRSEQYF	TGCGCCAGCAGCTTGGGGGGGCGCAGCGAGCAGTACTTC
.	TRBJ2-3	.	TRBV5-1	CASSLVPGTSTDTQYF	TGCGCCAGCAGCTTGGTGCCGGGGACTAGCACAGATACGCAGTATTTT
few	TRBJ2-2	.	TRBV9	CASSVGSSGTGELFF	TGTGCCAGCAGCGTCGGAAGTTCGGGCACCGGGGAGCTGTTTTTT
few	TRBJ1-2	.	TRBV30	CAWSVGEAGYTF	TGTGCCTGGAGTGTCGGTGAGGCTGGCTACACCTTC
few	TRBJ1-1	TRBD1	TRBV29-1	CSVRGQANTEAFF	TGCAGCGTCCGGGGACAGGCAAACACTGAAGCTTTCTTT
.	TRBJ2-7	.	TRBV4-2	CASSQAQASTNYEQYF	TGTGCCAGCAGCCAAGCTCAGGCTAGCACAAACTACGAGCAGTACTTC
few	TRBJ2-1	TRBD2	TRBV2	CASSESSGRVDEQFF	TGTGCCAGCAGTGAAAGTAGCGGGAGGGTCGATGAGCAGTTCTTC
.	TRBJ2-5	.	TRBV30	CAWSGGRTQYF	TGTGCCTGGAGTGGTGGACGGACCCAGTACTTC